This T cell receptor (beta chain) was documented in a study of T cell responses to AZD1222 COVID-19 vaccine. A note on this clone: As yet, its antigen is unknown.

TCRdb's table, derived via immunoSEQ multiplex PCR, lists solely in-frame clones and lacks some. There are about 120,000 clones in the sample; approximately 90% occur only once, and 7% to 9% lies in the top ten. Germline V CDR1 and CDR2: MDHEN, SYDVKM. Trimming took 5 bases from V and 3 from J, leaving 18 bases between them. CDR3 size: 16 residues. Study-wide findings and caveats: Clonal diversity was possibly underestimated, and white British individuals and females predominated among donors. CD4 TCRs associated with vaccination spanned spike, dominating at 160-218 and 743-854. Repertoire collection took place solely once the T cell response had peaked. Two AZD1222 administrations were followed by greater Spike-specific TCR breadth and depth.

The material sequenced was peripheral blood, taken on day 0 of AZD1222 vaccination. The V gene is TRBV28, the J gene TRBJ2-3, with D possibly TRBD2 on 6 matching bases. The TCR comes from an adult in good health. The CDR3 nucleotides are TGTGCCAGCAGTCCCCCGACCCTCGGAGGGACAGATACGCAGTATTTT. The encoded protein is CASSPPTLGGTDTQYF. Full variable domain (outside the CDR3, taken from reference TRBV28 and TRBJ2-3): DVKVTQSSRYLVKRTGEKVFLECVQDMDHENMFWYRQDPGLGLRLIYFSYDVKMKEKGDIPEGYSVSREKKERFSLILESASTNQTSMYLCASSPPTLGGTDTQYFGPGTRLTVL.